This TCR beta chain was captured by sequencing in a study of blood T cell repertoires in COVID-19 (dated by TCRdb to 2018 to 2021). Broadly, across the study: Collaborator samples came from the United States, Italy and Spain and covered acute and convalescent phases of COVID-19. The material from the prospective study consisted of cDNA or gDNA derived from T cells, B-cell-depleted T cells, or PBMCs. Deeply sampled blood TCRbeta repertoires from subjects exposed to, actively infected with, or recovered from COVID-19 were included in the dataset. The repertoires were released in a freely available public database intended as a resource for research on the immune response to SARS-CoV-2. The samples were drawn from the first 160 participants of the ongoing ImmuneRACE study and from 950 to 1,500 subjects provided by 6 global collaborators. The sample metadata nearly always contained a de-identified subject ID, COVID-19 status, age in years and sex. Where available, HLA class I and class II types were taken from metadata supplied by the sample provider and were not determined by assay-based typing. Study-wide conclusions, independent of this receptor: How much clinical and demographic metadata was included differed by source and by participant, and the metadata was provided uncurated.

About this clone: Its antigen is unknown. Nothing much larger sits one base from this clone, and base qualities are not available.

Each collaborating institution followed its own protocols to collect whole blood in K2EDTA tubes. For TCRbeta analysis, collaborator samples were shipped as frozen whole blood, as isolated PBMCs, or as DNA extracted from either sample type. TCRbeta CDR3 regions were amplified from genomic DNA by means of the immunoSEQ Assay, a bias-controlled multiplex PCR. Per the source publication's procedure: Within the assay, amplification of reference gene primers was used to estimate how many nucleated cells each sample contained. To quantify the absolute abundance of each unique TCRbeta CDR3 rearrangement, sequence reads were collapsed and filtered. For each sample, productive Simpson clonality was calculated as the square root of Simpson's diversity index over productive rearrangements. In its TCRdb copy, this immuneACCESS table keeps in-frame sequences only and misses some clones. Where compared with another copy, unresolved V genes explain less than half of these, and the others have no known cause. The V and J calls and the clone size are those of that table, but D and trimming were determined from the DNA. For this sample there are 90,000 to 120,000 clones; more than 75% appear just once. The top ten clonotypes cover 15% of the sample.

Specimen: peripheral blood. This receptor was identified in a man aged 45-65 years with acute or convalescent COVID-19.

The DNA sequence is given as TGTGCCAGCAGCTTAGGTGAGCTAGCGGTCGTGAGCTCCTACAATGAGCAGTTCTTC. Translated, it reads CASSLGELAVVSSYNEQFF. The chain uses TRBV7-9 and TRBJ2-1, with 7 bases in between that match TRBD2. CDR1 and CDR2 (SEHNR, FQNEAQ) derive from the germline V gene (reference sequence). Here V drops 1 base and J drops 0 bases, and the junction holds 12 bases not matched to any gene. The CDR3 starts with the cysteine, ends with the phenylalanine, and has 19 residues. Left in the record is the CDR3 DNA by itself, 57 bases read in frame from the first base.